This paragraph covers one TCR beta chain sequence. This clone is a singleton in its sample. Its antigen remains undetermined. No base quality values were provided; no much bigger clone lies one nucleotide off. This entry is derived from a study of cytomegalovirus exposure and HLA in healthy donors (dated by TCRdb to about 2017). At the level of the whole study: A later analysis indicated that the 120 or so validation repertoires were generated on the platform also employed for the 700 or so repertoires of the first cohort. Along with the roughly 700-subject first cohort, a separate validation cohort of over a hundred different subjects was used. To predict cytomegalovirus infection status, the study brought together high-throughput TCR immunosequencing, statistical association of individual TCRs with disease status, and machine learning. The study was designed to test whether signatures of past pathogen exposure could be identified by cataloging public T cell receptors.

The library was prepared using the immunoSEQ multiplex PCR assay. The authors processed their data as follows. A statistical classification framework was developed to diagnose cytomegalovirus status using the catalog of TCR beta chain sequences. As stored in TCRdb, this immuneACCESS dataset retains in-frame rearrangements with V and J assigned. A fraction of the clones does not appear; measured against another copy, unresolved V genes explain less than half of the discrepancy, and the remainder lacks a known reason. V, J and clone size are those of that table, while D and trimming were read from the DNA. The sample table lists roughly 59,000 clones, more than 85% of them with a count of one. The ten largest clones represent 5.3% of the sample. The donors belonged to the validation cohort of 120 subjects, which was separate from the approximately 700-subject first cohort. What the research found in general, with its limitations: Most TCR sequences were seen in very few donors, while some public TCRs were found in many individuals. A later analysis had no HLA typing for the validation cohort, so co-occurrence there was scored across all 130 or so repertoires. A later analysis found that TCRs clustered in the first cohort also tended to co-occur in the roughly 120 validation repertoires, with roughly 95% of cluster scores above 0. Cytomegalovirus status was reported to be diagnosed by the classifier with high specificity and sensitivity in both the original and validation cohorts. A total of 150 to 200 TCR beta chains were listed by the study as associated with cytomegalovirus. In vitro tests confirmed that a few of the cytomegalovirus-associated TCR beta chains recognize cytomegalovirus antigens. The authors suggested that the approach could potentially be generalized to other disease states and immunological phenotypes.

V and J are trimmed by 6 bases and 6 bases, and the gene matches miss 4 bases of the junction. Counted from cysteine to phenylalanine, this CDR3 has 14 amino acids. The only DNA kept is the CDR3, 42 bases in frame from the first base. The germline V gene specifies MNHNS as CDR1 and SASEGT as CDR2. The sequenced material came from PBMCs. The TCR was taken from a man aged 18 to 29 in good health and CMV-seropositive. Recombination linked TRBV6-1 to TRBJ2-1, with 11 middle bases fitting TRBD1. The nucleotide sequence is TGTGCCAGCAGGGTTGGACAGGGGGCCAATGAGCAGTTCTTC. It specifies CASRVGQGANEQFF.